The 17 T cell receptor beta chains below all came from one sample that was sequenced in a study of OX40 agonist ivuxolimab in advanced cancers. The repertoire was sequenced with immunoSEQ multiplex PCR; TCRdb's copy has only in-frame clones and lacks some. The table lists tens of thousands of clones, roughly 84% of them singletons. This sample comprised CD4+ or CD8+ T cells sorted from blood, obtained in a trial of the OX40 agonist ivuxolimab. The source is an adult with an advanced solid tumor such as melanoma, head and neck, liver or kidney cancer.

V is TRBV4-1 and J is TRBJ2-7, with TRBD1 matching 9 bases. Germline loops: CDR1 MGHRA, CDR2 YSYEKL. This CDR3 is built from 14 residues. V shed 3 bases, J shed 3 bases, and the junction held 3 bases outside the gene matches. CDR3 region: CASSQPGQGYEQYF. CDR3 DNA: TGCGCCAGCAGCCAGCCGGGACAGGGCTACGAGCAGTACTTC.

The chain couples TRBV5-4 to TRBJ2-2; D is undetermined. CDR3 length: 13 amino acids. Germline V CDR1 and CDR2: SGHNT, YYREEE (reference sequence). V lost 4 bases and J lost 6, with 10 bases in between. CDR3 loop: CASSEERPGELFF. As DNA, the CDR3 is TGTGCCAGCAGCGAGGAAAGGCCCGGGGAGCTGTTTTTT.

V usage is TRBV28 and J usage is TRBJ2-1; 11 bases map to TRBD2. This CDR3 contains 18 residues. V lost 4 bases, J lost 8 bases, and 16 bases stayed unmatched. The V gene's germline CDR1 is MDHEN and CDR2 SYDVKM. The CDR3 spells CASSSSYGVAGGLHEQFF. Written as DNA, the CDR3 is TGTGCCAGCAGTTCTTCTTATGGGGTAGCGGGGGGGCTTCATGAGCAGTTCTTC.

This clone showed up just a few times. The CDR3 loop reads CASSFGEAFF. Here the CDR3 DNA reads TGTGCCAGCAGCTTTGGTGAAGCTTTCTTT. The chain recombines TRBV7-9 with TRBJ1-1; the D is unclear. Trimming took off 3 bases at V and 7 bases at J, with 3 bases between the two ends. CDR1 is SEHNR and CDR2 is FQNEAQ in the germline V gene (reference sequence). The CDR3 spans 10 residues.

V and J are TRBV27 and TRBJ2-7; a weak D match, TRBD2 (5 bases). The CDR3 loop spans 11 amino acids. CDR1 is MNHEY, CDR2 SMNVEV, per germline (reference sequence). Trimming took 7 bases from V and 4 from J, leaving 8 bases between them. The CDR3 region has the DNA TGTGCCAGCACTCGGGGTTACGAGCAGTACTTC. The encoded protein is CASTRGYEQYF.

This clone was seen just once. The rearrangement links TRBV5-4 to TRBJ1-1; 7 bases fit TRBD1. The CDR3 contains 13 residues. Germline V gives CDR1 SGHNT, CDR2 YYREEE (reference sequence). V shed 1 base and J 5 bases; nucleotides not matched to a gene: 2. The CDR3 region is CASSLTGVTEAFF. The CDR3 DNA follows: TGTGCCAGCAGCTTGACAGGGGTAACTGAAGCTTTCTTT.

The table lists this clone with a few counts. This sequence joins TRBV27 and TRBJ2-3; TRBD2 aligns across 9 bases. V shed 7 bases, J shed 1 base, and the junction held 6 bases outside the gene matches. The CDR3 loop spans 15 amino acids. Germline CDR1 MNHEY, CDR2 SMNVEV (reference sequence). The CDR3 sequence is CASTDPSGGTDTQYF. CDR3 DNA sequence: TGTGCCAGCACGGACCCTAGCGGGGGCACAGATACGCAGTATTTT.

The chain has TRBV5-1 and TRBJ2-7; 12 bases are shared with TRBD2. The CDR3 is made up of 16 amino acids. Germline trimming cut 5 bases from V and 2 bases from J; bases unmatched to any gene: 8. The V gene's germline CDR1 is SGHRS and CDR2 YFSETQ. Written as DNA, the CDR3 is TGCGCCAGCAGGACGACTAGCGGGAGTGTAACCTACGAGCAGTACTTC. Its translation: CASRTTSGSVTYEQYF.

This clone was found a few times. The chain employs TRBV4-1 and TRBJ1-6; D remains ambiguous. The CDR3 has 15 residues. Germline CDR1 and CDR2: MGHRA and YSYEKL. Trimming shortened V by 4 bases and J by 10 bases, and 17 bases separated the two germline ends. The CDR3: CASSLDSAFGSPLHF. The CDR3 DNA reads TGCGCCAGCAGCCTCGACTCAGCTTTCGGGTCACCCCTCCACTTT.

V gene TRBV5-4 combines with J gene TRBJ2-2; 11 bases are shared with TRBD1. The trim removed 4 bases at V and 7 bases at J, leaving 6 bases unmatched. The CDR3 consists of 15 residues. Per germline, CDR1 SGHNT and CDR2 YYREEE (reference sequence). The CDR3 sequence: CASSTGTGGHGELFF. The CDR3 region has the DNA TGTGCCAGCAGCACCGGGACAGGGGGGCACGGGGAGCTGTTTTTT.

The chain links TRBV18 to TRBJ2-7; maybe TRBD1 (6 bases). The V end lost 2 bases, the J end lost 4 bases, and 15 bases lay between the germline ends. CDR1 and CDR2 (germline): KGHSH, LQKENI. CDR3 length equals 15 residues. CDR3 sequence: CASSPSSRQGYEQYF. CDR3 bases: TGTGCCAGCTCACCATCGTCTCGTCAGGGGTACGAGCAGTACTTC.

This clone occurred a few times. This chain links TRBV9 with TRBJ2-2; D is unresolved. There are 14 residues in the CDR3. Germline V CDR1 and CDR2: SGDLS, YYNGEE. V was shortened by 2 bases and J by 0 bases, with 5 bases between the two germline ends. The DNA for the CDR3 is TGTGCCAGCAGCGTTAGCCCGAACACCGGGGAGCTGTTTTTT. It translates to CASSVSPNTGELFF.

CDR3 region: CASSLGQIAGVYEQYF. CDR3 DNA: TGCGCCAGCAGCTTGGGCCAAATAGCGGGAGTCTACGAGCAGTACTTC. The rearrangement uses TRBV5-1 and TRBJ2-7; 9 positions agree with TRBD2. After removal of 0 bases from V and 3 bases from J, the junction contained 7 bases not matched to a gene. Germline-derived CDR1 and CDR2 are SGHRS and YFSETQ. The CDR3 sequence is 16 residues long.

The chain is built from TRBV7-3 and TRBJ2-1; D tentatively reads TRBD1 or TRBD2 (5 bases each). There are 14 residues in the CDR3. Trimming stripped 5 bases from V and 9 bases from J, with 17 bases between. CDR1 SGHTA and CDR2 FQGTGA come from the germline V gene. Here the CDR3 reads CASSRGRERSEQFF. DNA for the CDR3: TGTGCCAGCAGCCGGGGCAGGGAGAGGAGTGAGCAGTTCTTC.

This chain joins TRBV7-2 and TRBJ2-7, with 7 nucleotides matching TRBD2. Germline V gives CDR1 SGHTA, CDR2 FQGNSA. The CDR3 loop spans 15 amino acids. Trimming removed 0 bases from V and 3 bases from J; junction bases left unmatched: 5. This CDR3 is CASSLAAAGYYEQYF. The CDR3 nucleotides are TGTGCCAGCAGCTTAGCCGCAGCGGGATACTACGAGCAGTACTTC. Full variable domain (rest looked up from reference TRBV7-2 and TRBJ2-7): GAGVSQSPSNKVTEKGKDVELRCDPISGHTALYWYRQSLGQGLEFLIYFQGNSAPDKSGLPSDRFSAERTGGSVSTLTIQRTQQEDSAVYLCASSLAAAGYYEQYFGPGTRLTVT.

The chain joins TRBV27 to TRBJ2-7, with 9 bases matching TRBD2. The ends lost 3 bases at V and 2 bases at J; junction bases unmatched: 8. Per germline, CDR1 MNHEY and CDR2 SMNVEV (reference sequence). CDR3 length equals 16 residues. The CDR3 loop reads CASSFFGASGAYEQYF. The CDR3 DNA sequence: TGTGCCAGCAGTTTTTTCGGGGCTAGCGGGGCCTACGAGCAGTACTTC.

This chain joins TRBV18 and TRBJ1-5, with unresolved D. This CDR3 is 17 amino acids long. V was pared by 3 bases and J by 9 bases, with 24 bases between. The germline V gene encodes CDR1 KGHSH and CDR2 LQKENI. CDR3 in amino acids: CASSPRSVQPTIRPQHF. The DNA for the CDR3 is TGTGCCAGCTCACCCCGGAGCGTTCAGCCAACAATTCGGCCCCAGCATTTT.